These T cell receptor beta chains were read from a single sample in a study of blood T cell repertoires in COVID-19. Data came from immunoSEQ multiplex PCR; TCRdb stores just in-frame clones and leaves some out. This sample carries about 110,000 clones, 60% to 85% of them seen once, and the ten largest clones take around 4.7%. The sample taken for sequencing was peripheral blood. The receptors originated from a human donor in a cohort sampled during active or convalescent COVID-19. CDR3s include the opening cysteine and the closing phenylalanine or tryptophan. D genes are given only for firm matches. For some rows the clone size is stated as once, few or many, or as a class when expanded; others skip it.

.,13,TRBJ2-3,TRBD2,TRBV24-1,TGTGCCACCAGTGCTTGGAGCGGGGTTACGCAGTATTTT,CATSAWSGVTQYF
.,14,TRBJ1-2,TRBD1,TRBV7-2,TGTGCCAGCAGCCGTTCCGGGACAGGGGACGGCTACACCTTC,CASSRSGTGDGYTF
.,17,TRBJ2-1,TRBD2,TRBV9,TGTGCCAGCAGCGACCTTCCGGGACTAGATCCCCTCAATGAGCAGTTCTTC,CASSDLPGLDPLNEQFF
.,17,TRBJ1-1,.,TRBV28,TGTGCCAGCAGTTTAGAACCTATACCGTGGCCGGGTCCTGAAGCTTTCTTT,CASSLEPIPWPGPEAFF
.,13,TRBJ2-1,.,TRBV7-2,TGTGCCAGCAGCGATAGCTCCTACAATGAGCAGTTCTTC,CASSDSSYNEQFF
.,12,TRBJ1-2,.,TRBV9,TGTGCCAGCAGCGTAGACAGCTATGGCTACACCTTC,CASSVDSYGYTF
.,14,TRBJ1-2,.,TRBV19,TGTGCCAGTACCCAGGGGATTTATTACTATGGCTACACCTTC,CASTQGIYYYGYTF
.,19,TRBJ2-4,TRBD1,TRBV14,TGTGCCAGCAGCCAAGATAGATTCGTCCAGGGGGAAGCCAAAAACATTCAGTACTTC,CASSQDRFVQGEAKNIQYF
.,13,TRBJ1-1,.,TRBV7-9,TGTGCCAGCACCCCCTCCGGGGGCACTGAAGCTTTCTTT,CASTPSGGTEAFF
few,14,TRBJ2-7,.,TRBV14,TGTGCCAGCAGCCAAGACCTACAGGCCTACGAGCAGTACTTC,CASSQDLQAYEQYF
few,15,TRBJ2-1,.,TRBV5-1,TGCGCCAGCAGGAAAGGAGCCTGGGGCAACAATGAGCAGTTCTTC,CASRKGAWGNNEQFF
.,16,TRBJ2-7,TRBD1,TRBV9,TGTGCCAGCAGCGGAGGTCCGGGACAGGGTATCTACGAGCAGTACTTC,CASSGGPGQGIYEQYF
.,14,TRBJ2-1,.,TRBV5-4,TGTGCCAGCAGCTCAAAAGACTGGAACAATGAGCAGTTCTTC,CASSSKDWNNEQFF
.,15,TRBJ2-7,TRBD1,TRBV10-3,TGTGCCATCAGTGATGGGGACAGGGTGGCCTACGAGCAGTACTTC,CAISDGDRVAYEQYF
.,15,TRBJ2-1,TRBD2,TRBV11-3,TGTGCCAGCAGCTCAGGACTAGCGGGGGGCTATGAGCAGTTCTTC,CASSSGLAGGYEQFF
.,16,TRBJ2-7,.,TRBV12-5,TGTGCTAGTGGTTTGGCCTATCCTAGCCGATCCTACGAGCAGTACTTC,CASGLAYPSRSYEQYF
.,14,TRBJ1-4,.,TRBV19,TGTGCCAGTAGTATAGATCGGGGGTATGAAAAACTGTTTTTT,CASSIDRGYEKLFF
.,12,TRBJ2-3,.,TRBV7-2,TGTGCCAGCAGCTTTATCGGGTCGGCGCAGTATTTT,CASSFIGSAQYF
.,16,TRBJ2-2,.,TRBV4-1,TGCGCCAGCAGCCACCCAAAGGGGGTCGTCACCGGGGAGCTGTTTTTT,CASSHPKGVVTGELFF
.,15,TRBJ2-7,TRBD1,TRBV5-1,TGCGCCAGCAGCTTGCTGGACAGGGGGGTCTACGAGCAGTACTTC,CASSLLDRGVYEQYF
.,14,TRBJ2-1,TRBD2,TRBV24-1,TGTGCCACCAGCGAAAGCGGGGGGTGGAATGAGCAGTTCTTC,CATSESGGWNEQFF
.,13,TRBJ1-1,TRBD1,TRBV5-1,TGCGCCAGCAGCTTTACAGGGGGCACTGAAGCTTTCTTT,CASSFTGGTEAFF
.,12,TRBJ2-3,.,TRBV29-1,TGCAGCGTTGGGAGTGGCACAGATACGCAGTATTTT,CSVGSGTDTQYF
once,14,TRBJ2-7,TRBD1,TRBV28,TGTGCCAGCAGTTCCGGACAGGGCACCTACGAGCAGTACTTC,CASSSGQGTYEQYF
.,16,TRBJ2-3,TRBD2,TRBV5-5,TGTGCCAGCAGCTTGCCCTCGGGGGGGGCCCAAGATACGCAGTATTTT,CASSLPSGGAQDTQYF
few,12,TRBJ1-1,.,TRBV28,TGTGCCAGCAGTTTACGGGGTACTGAAGCTTTCTTT,CASSLRGTEAFF
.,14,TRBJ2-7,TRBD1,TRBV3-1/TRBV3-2,TGTGCCAGCAGCCAAGTAGGACAGGGCTACGAGCAGTACTTC,CASSQVGQGYEQYF
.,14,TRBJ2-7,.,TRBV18,TGTGCCAGCTCACTCCGACAGGAAGCCTACGAGCAGTACTTC,CASSLRQEAYEQYF
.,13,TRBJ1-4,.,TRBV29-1,TGCAGCGTTTTTGGGGTAGAGGGCGAAAAACTGTTTTTT,CSVFGVEGEKLFF
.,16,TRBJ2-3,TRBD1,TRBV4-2,TGTGCCAGCAGCCAAAATACAGGGGCTAGCACAGATACGCAGTATTTT,CASSQNTGASTDTQYF
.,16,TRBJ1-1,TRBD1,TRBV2,TGTGCCAGCAGTAGATCCGGGACAGGGATCGGCACTGAAGCTTTCTTT,CASSRSGTGIGTEAFF
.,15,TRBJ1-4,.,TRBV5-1,TGCGCCAGCAGCCTGGAAGGCGGCCGTAATGAAAAACTGTTTTTT,CASSLEGGRNEKLFF
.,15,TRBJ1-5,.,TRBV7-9,TGTGCCAGCAGCTCCCCCGGTGCGAGCAATCAGCCCCAGCATTTT,CASSSPGASNQPQHF